The 19 T cell receptor beta chains listed next were all sequenced from one sample in a study of CXCR3-negative and CXCR3-positive naive CD8 T cells. The TRB libraries of cDNA were built by UMI-labeled 5' RACE. TCRdb reprocessed the 5' RACE reads and stores each CDR3 protein as one record, lacking DNA. Its table lists 100,000 to 150,000 distinct CDR3 sequences. The sequencing input was naive CXCR3- CD8+ T cells from blood. Subset here: CD45RO-CCR7+CD27+CD95- naive CD8+ T cells lacking CXCR3 (TNR3-). All receptors come from a human donor in good health. Some clones in this sample may be carry-over from other donors' samples.

The V and J genes are TRBV20-1 and TRBJ2-7; TCRdb designates TRBD1, a call that cannot be tested without DNA. In germline, CDR1 is DFQATT, CDR2 SNEGSKA (reference sequence). The CDR3 spans 16 residues. CDR3 residues: CSARDVGTGSSYEQYF.

The J gene is TRBJ2-3, the V gene TRBV4-2; TCRdb gives TRBD1 as the D gene, but with no DNA this cannot be confirmed. The CDR3 runs to 16 residues. Germline CDR1 and CDR2: LGHNA and YNFKEQ. CDR3 protein: CASSQDPGAGGDTQYF.

V usage is TRBV20-1 and J usage is TRBJ1-6; TCRdb calls TRBD1, which cannot be checked without DNA. The CDR3 covers 17 residues. Germline V gene lookup returns CDR1 DFQATT and CDR2 SNEGSKA (reference sequence). CDR3 sequence: CSARDLGTGTLDSPLHF.

The chain carries TRBV29-1 and TRBJ2-1; TCRdb's D call, TRBD2, is unchecked because there is no DNA. This CDR3 comprises 13 residues. CDR1 is SQVTM, CDR2 ANQGSEA, per germline. The CDR3 protein is CSVLAVSYNEQFF.

The chain recombines TRBV12-3 or TRBV12-4 with TRBJ2-7; TCRdb picks TRBD2, but there is no DNA to check that call. The CDR3 has 16 amino acids. The CDR3 sequence is CASSLVGTSGLYEQYF.

The chain recombines TRBV15 with TRBJ2-7. Per the germline V gene, CDR1 is LNHNV and CDR2 is YYDKDF (reference sequence). CDR3 size: 15 residues. The CDR3 protein is CATSRDSGRNYEQYF.

This chain connects TRBV6-2 or TRBV6-3 to TRBJ2-1; TCRdb proposes TRBD2, but this gene call is untestable without DNA. The CDR3 runs 16 residues. Germline V gene sequence: CDR1 MNHEY, CDR2 SVGEGT. CDR3 sequence: CASSYSTSGGYNEQFF.

The chain combines TRBV12-3 or TRBV12-4 with TRBJ2-7; TCRdb indicates TRBD1, and absent DNA this call remains unverified. This CDR3 spans 14 amino acids. The CDR3 sequence is CASRPEGQGYEQYF.

The chain has TRBV4-3 and TRBJ2-3; absent DNA, TCRdb's TRBD2 call cannot be checked. Germline V gene lookup returns CDR1 LGHNA and CDR2 YSLEER. There are 17 residues in the CDR3. CDR3 protein: CASSQEDAGPITDTQYF.

This chain joins TRBV7-9 and TRBJ1-5; TCRdb gives TRBD1 as the D gene, but with no DNA this cannot be confirmed. The CDR3 spans 14 residues. The V gene's germline CDR1 is SEHNR and CDR2 FQNEAQ (reference sequence). The CDR3 spells CASSLEGEGQPQHF.

This chain connects TRBV12-3 or TRBV12-4 to TRBJ2-1; TCRdb selects TRBD1, and the lack of DNA leaves this call unchecked. There are 13 residues in the CDR3. CDR3 loop: CASSGGQYNEQFF.

This sequence joins TRBV28 and TRBJ2-7; TCRdb's D gene call, TRBD1, goes unchecked for lack of DNA. Per the germline V gene, CDR1 is MDHEN and CDR2 is SYDVKM. This CDR3 is 15 amino acids long. The CDR3 loop reads CASSLFLQGPYEQYF.

V gene TRBV7-2 combines with J gene TRBJ2-1; TCRdb picks TRBD1, but there is no DNA to check that call. The CDR3 sequence is 15 residues long. Per the germline V gene, CDR1 is SGHTA and CDR2 is FQGNSA. CDR3 amino acids: CASSELPGQEYEQFF.

The rearrangement joins TRBV19 to TRBJ2-1; TCRdb's D call of TRBD1 is untestable without DNA. The V gene's germline CDR1 is LNHDA and CDR2 SQIVND (reference sequence). CDR3 length: 15 residues. The CDR3 is CASSIGASSYNEQFF.

V usage is TRBV29-1 and J usage is TRBJ2-1; no DNA is available, so the TRBD2 call from TCRdb remains unchecked. Germline CDR1 is SQVTM and CDR2 is ANQGSEA. The CDR3 has 12 residues. This chain's CDR3 is CSVVGLAGLQFF.

V is TRBV29-1 and J is TRBJ2-7; no DNA is available, so the TRBD1 call from TCRdb remains unchecked. The CDR3 contains 16 residues. CDR1 is SQVTM, CDR2 ANQGSEA, per germline. The CDR3 reads CSVRVPVPREPYEQYF.

The chain is built from TRBV12-3 or TRBV12-4 and TRBJ1-1; TCRdb gives TRBD1 as the D gene, but with no DNA this cannot be confirmed. This CDR3 region has 11 residues. The CDR3 protein is CASSRDTEAFF.

This chain links TRBV4-1 with TRBJ2-5; absent DNA, TCRdb's TRBD2 call cannot be checked. This CDR3 is built from 18 residues. Germline V gene sequence: CDR1 MGHRA, CDR2 YSYEKL. CDR3 protein: CASSQDAGPAVLQETQYF.

The chain is built from TRBV6-4 and TRBJ2-3. CDR3 length: 13 residues. In germline, CDR1 is MRHNA, CDR2 SNTAGT. The CDR3 loop is CASSDSDTDTQYF.